The clone carrying this T cell receptor (beta chain) was detected only a few times. The data were produced by immunoSEQ multiplex PCR, yet TCRdb's version contains in-frame clones alone and is incomplete. The sample lists over a million clones; roughly 74% were seen once. Germline CDR1 DFQATT, CDR2 SNEGSKA (reference sequence). V was pared by 6 bases and J by 8 bases, with 14 bases between. The CDR3 loop spans 11 amino acids. The data are from a study of shared clonotypes between healthy human individuals. The specimen was memory CD4+ T cells from PBMCs. Stated subset: CD45RA-negative fraction. The chain recombines TRBV20-1 with TRBJ2-7, with unresolved D. The clonotype originates from a man aged 18-30 years in good health. Some clones in this sample may be carry-over from other donors' samples. The CDR3 is CSARSGSQQYF. DNA of the CDR3: TGCAGTGCGAGGTCGGGTAGCCAGCAGTACTTC.